This TCR beta chain was retrieved from a study of CD8 T cells in ankylosing spondylitis. This clonotype was seen ten or more times. The antigen remains undetermined. With 3 bases removed from V and 3 bases from J, the gap between germline ends came to 5 bases. The CDR3 contains 12 residues. Germline V lookup: CDR1 KGHSH, CDR2 LQKENI. Whole-study findings and limits: It appeared that ankylosing spondylitis blood was characterized by a TCR beta motif of several highly homologous variants.

Quantitative 5'-RACE was performed with molecular barcodes, and it yielded the TCR beta libraries. TCRdb re-called the 5' RACE reads with MiXCR, one entry per CDR3 protein. Among 250,000 to 350,000 distinct CDR3 sequences listed, around 21% were seen once. Sequenced: blood, either unsorted or a sorted T cell fraction (not recorded which). The receptor's source is a female donor with ankylosing spondylitis or in good health (not recorded which). V and J are TRBV18 and TRBJ1-1; D uncertain. As DNA, the CDR3 is TGTGCCAGCTCACCGCTCGACACTGAAGCTTTCTTT. Translated: CASSPLDTEAFF.